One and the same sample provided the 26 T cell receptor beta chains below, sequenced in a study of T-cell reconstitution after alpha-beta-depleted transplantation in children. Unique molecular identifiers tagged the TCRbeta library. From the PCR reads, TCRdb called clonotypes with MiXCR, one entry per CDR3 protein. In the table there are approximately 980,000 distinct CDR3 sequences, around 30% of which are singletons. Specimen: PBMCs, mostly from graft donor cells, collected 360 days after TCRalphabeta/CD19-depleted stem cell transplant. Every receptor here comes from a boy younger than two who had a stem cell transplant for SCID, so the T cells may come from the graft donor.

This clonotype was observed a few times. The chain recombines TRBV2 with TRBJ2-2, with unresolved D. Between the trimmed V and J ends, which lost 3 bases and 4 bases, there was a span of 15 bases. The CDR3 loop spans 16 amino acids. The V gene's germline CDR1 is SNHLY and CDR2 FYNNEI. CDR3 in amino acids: CASSDYIVGGTGELFF. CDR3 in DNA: TGTGCCAGCAGTGATTACATAGTCGGCGGCACCGGGGAGCTGTTTTTT.

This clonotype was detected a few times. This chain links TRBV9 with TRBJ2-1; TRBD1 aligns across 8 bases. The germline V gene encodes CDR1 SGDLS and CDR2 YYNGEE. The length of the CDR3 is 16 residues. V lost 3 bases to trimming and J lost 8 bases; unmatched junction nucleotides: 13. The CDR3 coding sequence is TGTGCCAGCAGCGGGGCATTGCTGGACAGGGCGGATGAGCAGTTCTTC. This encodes CASSGALLDRADEQFF.

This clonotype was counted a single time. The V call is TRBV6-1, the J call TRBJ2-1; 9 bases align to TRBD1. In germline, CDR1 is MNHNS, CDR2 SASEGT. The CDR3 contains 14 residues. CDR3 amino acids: CTYSDRGENNEQFF. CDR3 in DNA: TGTACATACTCCGACAGGGGGGAAAACAATGAGCAGTTCTTC.

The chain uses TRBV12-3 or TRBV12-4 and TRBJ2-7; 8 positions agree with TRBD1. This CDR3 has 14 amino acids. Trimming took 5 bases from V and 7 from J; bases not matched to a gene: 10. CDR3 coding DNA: TGTGCCAGCAGTCCGGCCCTGGACAGGGCAGAGCAGTACTTC. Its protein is CASSPALDRAEQYF.

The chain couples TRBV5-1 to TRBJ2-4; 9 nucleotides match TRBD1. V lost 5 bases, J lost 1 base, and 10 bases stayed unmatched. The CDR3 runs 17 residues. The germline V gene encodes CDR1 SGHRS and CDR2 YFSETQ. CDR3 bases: TGCGCCAGCAGACCTGGACAGGGGATTTCTGCCAAAAACATTCAGTACTTC. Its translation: CASRPGQGISAKNIQYF.

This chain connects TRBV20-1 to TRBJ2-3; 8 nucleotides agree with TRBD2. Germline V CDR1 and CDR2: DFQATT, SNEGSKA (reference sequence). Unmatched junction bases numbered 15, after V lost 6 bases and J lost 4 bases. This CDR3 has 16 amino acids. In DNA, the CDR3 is TGCAGTGCGCCTCCCGTAGCGGGGCCAAGGGCAGATACGCAGTATTTT. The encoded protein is CSAPPVAGPRADTQYF.

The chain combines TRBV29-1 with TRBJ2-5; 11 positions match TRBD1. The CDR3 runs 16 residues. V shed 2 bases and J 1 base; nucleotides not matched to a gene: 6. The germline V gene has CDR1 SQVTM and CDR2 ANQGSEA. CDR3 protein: CSVEFIGTGGQETQYF. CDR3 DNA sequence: TGCAGCGTTGAATTCATAGGGACAGGGGGCCAAGAGACCCAGTACTTC.

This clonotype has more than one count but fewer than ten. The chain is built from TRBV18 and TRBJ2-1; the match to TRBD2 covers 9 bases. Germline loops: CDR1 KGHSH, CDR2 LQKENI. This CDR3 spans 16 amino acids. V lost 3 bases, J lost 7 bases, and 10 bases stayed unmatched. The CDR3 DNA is TGTGCCAGCTCACCCCTAAGGCGGGGGGGCTTAAATGAGCAGTTCTTC. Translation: CASSPLRRGGLNEQFF.

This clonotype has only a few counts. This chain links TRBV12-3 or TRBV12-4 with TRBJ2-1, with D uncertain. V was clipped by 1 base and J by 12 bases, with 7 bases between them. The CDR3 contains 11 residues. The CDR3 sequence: CASSLVGPQFF. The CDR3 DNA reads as TGTGCCAGCAGTTTAGTAGGGCCGCAGTTCTTC.

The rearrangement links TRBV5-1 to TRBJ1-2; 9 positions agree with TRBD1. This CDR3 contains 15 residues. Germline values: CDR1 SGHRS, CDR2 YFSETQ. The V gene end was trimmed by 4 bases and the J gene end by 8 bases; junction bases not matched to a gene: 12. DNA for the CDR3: TGCGCCAGCAGCGGGGGACCGGGACAGGGCCACGGCTACACCTTC. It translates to CASSGGPGQGHGYTF.

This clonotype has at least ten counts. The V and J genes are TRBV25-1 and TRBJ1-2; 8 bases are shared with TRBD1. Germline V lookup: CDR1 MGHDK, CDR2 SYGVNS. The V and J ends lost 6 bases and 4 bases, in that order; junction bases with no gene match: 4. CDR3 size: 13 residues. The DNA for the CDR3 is TGTGCCAGCAGGCCAGGGGGCGGCTATGGCTACACCTTC. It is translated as CASRPGGGYGYTF.

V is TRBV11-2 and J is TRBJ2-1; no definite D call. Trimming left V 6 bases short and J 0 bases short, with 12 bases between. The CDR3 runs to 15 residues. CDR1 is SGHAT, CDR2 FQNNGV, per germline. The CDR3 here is CASSAYRNSYNEQFF. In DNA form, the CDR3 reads TGTGCCAGCAGTGCTTACAGAAACTCCTACAATGAGCAGTTCTTC.

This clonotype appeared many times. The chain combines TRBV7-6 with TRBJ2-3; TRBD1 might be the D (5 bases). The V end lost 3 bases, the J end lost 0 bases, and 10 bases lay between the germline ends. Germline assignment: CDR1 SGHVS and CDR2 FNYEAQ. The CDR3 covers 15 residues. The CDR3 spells CASSFVRQSTDTQYF. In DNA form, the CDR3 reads TGTGCCAGCAGCTTTGTGAGACAGAGCACAGATACGCAGTATTTT.

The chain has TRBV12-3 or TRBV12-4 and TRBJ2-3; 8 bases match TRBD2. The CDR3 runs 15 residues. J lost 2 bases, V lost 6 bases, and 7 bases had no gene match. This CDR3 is CASSGSGALTDTQYF. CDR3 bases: TGTGCCAGCAGCGGTAGCGGGGCTCTCACAGATACGCAGTATTTT.

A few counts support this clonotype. As DNA, the CDR3 is TGTGCCAGCAGTTTCGGTCCAGGTTACTCCTACGAGCAGTACTTC. Amino acids: CASSFGPGYSYEQYF. The rearrangement uses TRBV12-3 or TRBV12-4 and TRBJ2-7; D not resolved. The CDR3 runs 15 residues. V lost 3 bases and J 0 bases, leaving 12 bases between the germline ends.

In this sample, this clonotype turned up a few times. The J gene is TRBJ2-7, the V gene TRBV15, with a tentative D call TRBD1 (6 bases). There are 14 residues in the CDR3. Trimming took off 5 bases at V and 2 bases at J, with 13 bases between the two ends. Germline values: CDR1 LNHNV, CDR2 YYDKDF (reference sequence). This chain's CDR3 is CATSARQAPYEQYF. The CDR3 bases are TGTGCCACCAGCGCCCGACAGGCCCCCTACGAGCAGTACTTC.

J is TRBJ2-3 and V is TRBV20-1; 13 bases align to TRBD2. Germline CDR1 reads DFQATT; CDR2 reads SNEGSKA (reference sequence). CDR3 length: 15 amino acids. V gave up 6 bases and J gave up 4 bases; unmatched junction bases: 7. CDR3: CSATRGLAGPDTQYF. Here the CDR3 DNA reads TGCAGTGCCACTAGGGGACTAGCGGGACCAGATACGCAGTATTTT.

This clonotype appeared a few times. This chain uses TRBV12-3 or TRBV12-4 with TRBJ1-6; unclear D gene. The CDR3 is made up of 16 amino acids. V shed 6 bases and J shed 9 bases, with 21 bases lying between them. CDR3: CASSRTDPSPGSPLHF. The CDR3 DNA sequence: TGTGCCAGCAGCAGGACGGACCCTAGCCCGGGTTCACCCCTCCACTTT.

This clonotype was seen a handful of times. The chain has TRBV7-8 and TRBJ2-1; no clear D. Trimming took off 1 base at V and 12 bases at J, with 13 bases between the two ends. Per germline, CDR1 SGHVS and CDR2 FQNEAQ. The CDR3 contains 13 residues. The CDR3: CASSLEGFGRQFF. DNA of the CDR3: TGTGCCAGCAGCTTAGAAGGTTTCGGGCGGCAGTTCTTC.

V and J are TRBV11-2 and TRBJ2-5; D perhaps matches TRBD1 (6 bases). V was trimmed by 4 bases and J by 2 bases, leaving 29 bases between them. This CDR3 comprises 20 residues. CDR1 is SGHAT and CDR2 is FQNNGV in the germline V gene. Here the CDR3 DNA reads TGTGCCAGCAGCTCTCATGCGTTGTATGGGACAAGGGGACCTCAAGAGACCCAGTACTTC. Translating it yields CASSSHALYGTRGPQETQYF.

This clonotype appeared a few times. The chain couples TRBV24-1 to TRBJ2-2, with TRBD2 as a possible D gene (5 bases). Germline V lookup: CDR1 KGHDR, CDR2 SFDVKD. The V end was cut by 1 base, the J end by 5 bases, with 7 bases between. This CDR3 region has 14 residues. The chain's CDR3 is CATSDLPGTGELFF. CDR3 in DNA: TGTGCCACCAGTGATTTACCGGGGACCGGGGAGCTGTTTTTT.

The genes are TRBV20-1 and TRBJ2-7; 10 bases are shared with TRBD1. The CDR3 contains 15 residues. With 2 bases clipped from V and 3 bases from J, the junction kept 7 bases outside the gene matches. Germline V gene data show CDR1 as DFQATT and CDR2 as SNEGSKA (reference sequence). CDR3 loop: CSARFRDRGIYEQYF. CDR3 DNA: TGCAGTGCTAGATTCCGGGACAGGGGAATCTACGAGCAGTACTTC.

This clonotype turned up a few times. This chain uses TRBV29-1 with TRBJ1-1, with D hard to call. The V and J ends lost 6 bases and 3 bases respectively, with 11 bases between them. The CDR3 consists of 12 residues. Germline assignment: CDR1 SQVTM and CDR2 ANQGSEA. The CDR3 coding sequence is TGCAGCGTGGATCCCTGGGACACTGAAGCTTTCTTT. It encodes CSVDPWDTEAFF.

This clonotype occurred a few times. CDR3 in amino acids: CASGFWAGASADTQYF. Here the CDR3 DNA reads TGTGCCAGCGGATTTTGGGCAGGCGCATCAGCAGATACGCAGTATTTT. The chain carries TRBV12-3 or TRBV12-4 and TRBJ2-3; D gene unclear. The V and J ends lost 8 bases and 4 bases respectively, with 22 bases between them. The CDR3 is made up of 16 amino acids.

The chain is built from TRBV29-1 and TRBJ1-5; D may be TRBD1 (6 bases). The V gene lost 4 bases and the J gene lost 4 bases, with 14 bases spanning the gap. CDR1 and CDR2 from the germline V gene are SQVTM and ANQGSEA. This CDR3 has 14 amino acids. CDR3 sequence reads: CSVGEGGTNQPQHF. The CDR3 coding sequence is TGCAGCGTTGGGGAAGGGGGAACAAATCAGCCCCAGCATTTT.

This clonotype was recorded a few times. The CDR3: CASSPRDAIPYEQYF. The DNA for the CDR3 is TGTGCCAGCAGCCCCCGGGACGCCATCCCCTACGAGCAGTACTTC. The rearrangement links TRBV9 to TRBJ2-7; D could derive from TRBD1 or TRBD2 (5 bases each). Deletions cut 4 bases from V and 2 bases from J, with 16 bases between. The CDR3 covers 15 residues. In germline, CDR1 is SGDLS, CDR2 YYNGEE.